Listed below are T cell receptor beta chains from one sample, sequenced in a study of T cells in Graves' hyperthyroidism and ophthalmopathy. MiXCR was run by TCRdb on the multiplex PCR reads, yielding one entry per CDR3 protein. The sample carries roughly 280,000 distinct CDR3 sequences, approximately 20% recorded once. The sequenced sample was blood. These receptors came from a man aged 25-40 years with Graves' ophthalmopathy. Each CDR3 is given with its conserved first and last residue. A D gene is named only where the DNA matches it firmly. Not every row has a clone size; where given, it reads once, few, many or a size class.

J gene,D gene,V gene,clone size,CDR3 DNA,CDR3 protein
TRBJ1-3,.,TRBV19,few,TGTGCCAGTCTCGGATGGGGACAAGCTGGAAACACCATATATTTT,CASLGWGQAGNTIYF
TRBJ1-4,TRBD1,TRBV3-1,many,TGTGCCAGCAGCCGTAGACAGGGAGAAAAACTGTTTTTT,CASSRRQGEKLFF
TRBJ2-5,.,TRBV20-1,.,TGCAGTGCTGCCCCTGGGGGGGAGACCCAGTACTTC,CSAAPGGETQYF
TRBJ1-1,TRBD1,TRBV4-2,.,TGTGCCAGCAGCCAAGCGGGACAGGGGGCCACGAACACTGAAGCTTTCTTT,CASSQAGQGATNTEAFF
TRBJ2-7,.,TRBV28,.,TGTGCCAGCAGTACCCAGGAATACGAGCAGTACTTC,CASSTQEYEQYF
TRBJ1-1,.,TRBV3-1,many,TGTGCCAGCAGCCAAATCGGGAACACTGAAGCTTTCTTT,CASSQIGNTEAFF
TRBJ2-1,TRBD2,TRBV20-1,few,TGCAGTGTTCTTCCGACTAGCGGATCCTACAATGAGCAGTTCTTC,CSVLPTSGSYNEQFF
TRBJ1-5,.,TRBV12-3/TRBV12-4,.,TGTGCCAGCAGTTTAGTCCGGCAGCCCCAGCATTTT,CASSLVRQPQHF
TRBJ2-2,.,TRBV5-4,.,TGTGCCAGCAGCCGGACGGACGCTGCGAACACCGGGGAGCTGTTTTTT,CASSRTDAANTGELFF
TRBJ2-1,TRBD2,TRBV3-1,many,TGTGCCAGCAGCCAATGGTATAGCGGGGCCTACAATGAGCAGTTCTTC,CASSQWYSGAYNEQFF
TRBJ1-4,TRBD1,TRBV5-6,few,TGTGCCAGCAGCTTGGAAGGGACAGGGAATGAAAAACTGTTTTTT,CASSLEGTGNEKLFF
TRBJ2-5,.,TRBV24-1,few,TGTGCCACCAGTGATTTGTCAGAGACCCAGTACTTC,CATSDLSETQYF
TRBJ2-1,TRBD2,TRBV9,few,TGTGCCAGCAGCGTAGTGGCGGGAGTAAGTGAGCAGTTCTTC,CASSVVAGVSEQFF
TRBJ1-2,.,TRBV2,.,TGTGCCAGCAGTGTAGATACTGGGGGCTACACCTTC,CASSVDTGGYTF
TRBJ1-1,.,TRBV11-3,few,TGTGCCAGCAGGAAAGGCTCATTGACTGAAGCTTTCTTT,CASRKGSLTEAFF
TRBJ2-5,.,TRBV6-2/TRBV6-3,.,TGTGCCAGCAGTACCACAGAGACCCAGTACTTC,CASSTTETQYF
TRBJ2-5,.,TRBV7-2,few,TGTGCCAGCAGCTCGTCCCACGGAGAGACCCAGTACTTC,CASSSSHGETQYF
TRBJ2-1,TRBD2,TRBV5-1,few,TGCGCCAGCAGCTTGTGGTGGACTAGCGGGACGAGCTCCTACAATGAGCAGTTCTTC,CASSLWWTSGTSSYNEQFF
TRBJ1-1,.,TRBV29-1,.,TGCAGCGTTGTCCTCAAGGGGGTTGAAGCTTTCTTT,CSVVLKGVEAFF
TRBJ1-2,.,TRBV20-1,few,TGCAGTCCGAAGGGGGGGGTGAACTATGGCTACACCTTC,CSPKGGVNYGYTF
TRBJ2-1,TRBD1,TRBV12-3/TRBV12-4,.,TGTGCCAGCAGTTTAGGAGACAGGGGGTTCCCGCCAAGCTCCTACAATGAGCAGTTCTTC,CASSLGDRGFPPSSYNEQFF
TRBJ2-7,.,TRBV12-3/TRBV12-4,many,TGTGCCAGCAGTTGGTCAGGGCCGTCCTACGAGCAGTACTTC,CASSWSGPSYEQYF
TRBJ2-1,TRBD2,TRBV27,.,TGTGCCAGCAGTGGACTAGCGGGTTACTACAATGAGCAGTTCTTC,CASSGLAGYYNEQFF
TRBJ1-5,.,TRBV27,.,TGTGCCAGCAGTTTAGAAGGGGCCAATCAGCCCCAGCATTTT,CASSLEGANQPQHF
TRBJ1-1,.,TRBV7-9,.,TGTGCCAGCAGCTTAAGGGCCGAGGCGTGGGCTTTCTTT,CASSLRAEAWAFF
TRBJ1-2,.,TRBV10-3,few,TGTGCCATCACGGGGGAACTAACTTATGGCTACACCTTC,CAITGELTYGYTF
TRBJ2-7,.,TRBV2,many,TGTGCCAGCAGCACAGGGATGGGGGCATACGAGCAGTACTTC,CASSTGMGAYEQYF
TRBJ1-2,.,TRBV12-3/TRBV12-4,.,TGTGCCAGCACGTACTCGACAGGTCCGACCTATGGCTACACCTTC,CASTYSTGPTYGYTF
TRBJ1-6,.,TRBV18,few,TGTGCCAGCTCACCACGAACGATCGGGAATTCACCCCTCCACTTT,CASSPRTIGNSPLHF
TRBJ1-3,.,TRBV15,few,TGTGCCACCAGCAGAGAGGGGGTTTCTAGAAACACCATATATTTT,CATSREGVSRNTIYF
TRBJ2-7,.,TRBV29-1,many,TGCAGCGTTGAGCTGACAGGAGCCTACGAGCAGTACTTC,CSVELTGAYEQYF
TRBJ1-1,.,TRBV7-6,many,TGTGCCAGCAGTCCGGGGACTGAAGCTTTCTTT,CASSPGTEAFF
TRBJ2-7,TRBD2,TRBV7-9,.,TGTGCCAGCAGCCCCAGACTAGCGGGCTACGAGCAGTACTTC,CASSPRLAGYEQYF
TRBJ2-5,.,TRBV6-2/TRBV6-3,few,TGTGCCAGCAGTTACAGCGGCAGGGTTAAGGGAGAGACCCAGTACTTC,CASSYSGRVKGETQYF
TRBJ2-7,.,TRBV20-1,.,TGCAGTGCTAGAGATCTGGACGAGCAGTACTTC,CSARDLDEQYF
TRBJ1-6,.,TRBV14,few,TGTGCCAGCAGCCAAGGGACAGCCAATTCACCCCTCCACTTT,CASSQGTANSPLHF
TRBJ2-1,TRBD1,TRBV27,.,TGTGCCAGCAGTCTATGGACAGGGGGTCATGAGCAGTTCTTC,CASSLWTGGHEQFF
TRBJ2-7,.,TRBV20-1,.,TGCAGTGCTAGTGGCCATCCCGCCTACGAGCAGTACTTC,CSASGHPAYEQYF
TRBJ1-4,TRBD1,TRBV2,few,TGTGCCAGCAGGGCGGGGACAGGGGGTAAAAAACTGTTTTTT,CASRAGTGGKKLFF
TRBJ2-1,.,TRBV7-9,.,TGTGCCAGCAGCTTAAGGGGGGAGAGGGAGGGAGAGCAGTTCTTC,CASSLRGEREGEQFF
TRBJ2-3,.,TRBV12-3/TRBV12-4,.,TGTGCCAGCAAGCGAGGGGCCCTCAGGGATACGCAGTATTTT,CASKRGALRDTQYF
TRBJ2-3,.,TRBV7-9,.,TGTGCCAGCAGCGCCTTGGCCCGCACAGATACGCAGTATTTT,CASSALARTDTQYF
TRBJ2-7,TRBD2,TRBV6-5,.,TGTGCCAGCAGTTACAAGACTAGCGGGAGTGCCGAGCAGTACTTC,CASSYKTSGSAEQYF
TRBJ2-3,.,TRBV14,.,TGTGCCAGCAGCCTCGACAGTGGGGCAGATACGCAGTATTTT,CASSLDSGADTQYF
TRBJ1-6,.,TRBV11-3,.,TGTGCCAGCAGCTCGGAGACAGCATATAATTCACCCCTCCACTTT,CASSSETAYNSPLHF